This is a list of T cell receptor beta chains from one sample in a study of CD8+ T cells in alopecia areata. TCRdb's table, derived via immunoSEQ multiplex PCR, lists solely in-frame clones and lacks some. The repertoire holds some 180,000 clones, with roughly 60% as singletons. Sequencing was performed on CD4+ T cells sorted from blood, taken at week 0. These receptors were obtained from a human donor with alopecia areata. Both conserved end residues are part of each CDR3. D genes are given only for firm matches. Clone size is shown for a subset of rows, as once, few, many or a class of expanded clone.

TRBD1 | TRBJ1-4 | . | TRBV25-1 | TGTGCCAGCAGTGAGGCGGGACAGCGAAATGAAAAACTGTTTTTT | CASSEAGQRNEKLFF
. | TRBJ2-7 | . | TRBV30 | TGTGCCTGGAGTGTACCCTTTCTCGAGCAGTACTTC | CAWSVPFLEQYF
TRBD1 | TRBJ1-1 | few | TRBV29-1 | TGCAGCGTCCAGCAGGGGGCGCGGAGCACTGAAGCTTTCTTT | CSVQQGARSTEAFF
. | TRBJ1-3 | . | TRBV6-6 | TGTGCCACCGCGGTTGGGGGACGAACTGGAAACACCATATATTTT | CATAVGGRTGNTIYF
TRBD1 | TRBJ1-2 | few | TRBV5-6 | TGTGCCAGCAGCTGGGGACAGGGCTATAACTATGGCTACACCTTC | CASSWGQGYNYGYTF
TRBD1 | TRBJ1-2 | . | TRBV30 | TGTGCCTGCACTACAGGGGGTTACTATGGCTACACCTTC | CACTTGGYYGYTF
. | TRBJ2-5 | . | TRBV7-2 | TGTGCCAGCAGCCCCGCGACTAGCCAAGAGACCCAGTACTTC | CASSPATSQETQYF
. | TRBJ1-6 | . | TRBV4-1 | TGCGCCAGCAGCCAAGACGCGGCAGCTAATTCACCCCTCCACTTT | CASSQDAAANSPLHF
. | TRBJ1-5 | . | TRBV6-1 | TGTGCCAGCAGTGACGAACAGGGCCGGAAGTATCAGCCCCAGCATTTT | CASSDEQGRKYQPQHF
. | TRBJ2-3 | . | TRBV4-3 | TGCGCCAGCAGCCAAGATCCCACCCGCACAGATACGCAGTATTTT | CASSQDPTRTDTQYF
. | TRBJ1-5 | . | TRBV11-3 | TGTGCCAGCAGCCGCGGATGTTTTTATCAGCCCCAGCATTTT | CASSRGCFYQPQHF
. | TRBJ1-2 | . | TRBV7-2 | TGTGCCAGCAGCTTAGCGAGGGTCGGCTACACCTTC | CASSLARVGYTF
. | TRBJ2-5 | few | TRBV29-1 | TGCAGCGTGGCCCCACAGTACTTC | CSVAPQYF
. | TRBJ1-6 | . | TRBV27 | TGTGCCAGCAGAATACAGGGATGGCTGGACAATTCACCCCTCCACTTT | CASRIQGWLDNSPLHF
TRBD2 | TRBJ2-2 | . | TRBV30 | TGTGCTGGGACTACAGGACCCGGGGAGCTGTTTTTT | CAGTTGPGELFF
TRBD1 | TRBJ2-5 | . | TRBV29-1 | TGCAGCGTACAGAGGACAGGGGGTCCGATAGAGACCCAGTACTTC | CSVQRTGGPIETQYF
. | TRBJ1-2 | . | TRBV29-1 | TGCAGCGTTCTAACGGGGTTAGGTGGCTACACCTTC | CSVLTGLGGYTF
. | TRBJ2-1 | . | TRBV29-1 | TGCAGCGTCGGACGGGGCAATGAGCAGTTCTTC | CSVGRGNEQFF
TRBD1 | TRBJ1-4 | . | TRBV2 | TGTGCCAGCAGTGCAGACAGGGGACGGGAAAAACTGTTTTTT | CASSADRGREKLFF
TRBD1 | TRBJ2-1 | . | TRBV29-1 | TGCAGCGTTGGGACAGGGAGCTCCTACAATGAGCAGTTCTTC | CSVGTGSSYNEQFF